This T cell receptor (beta chain) originates from a study of identical twins. Regarding the study as a whole: Conclusions rested on cross-sectional statistics rather than following the same donors. Less excess twin sharing appeared in beta out-of-frame sequences.

Unique molecular identifiers were present on the cDNA, which also gained a universal primer site by template switching. MiXCR, run by TCRdb on the 5' RACE reads, gives a single entry per CDR3 protein. The sample has about 810,000 distinct CDR3 sequences, more than 9% seen once. Per the germline V gene, CDR1 is MDHEN and CDR2 is SYDVKM. Trimming took 3 bases from V and 0 from J, leaving 9 bases between them. This CDR3 region has 14 residues. This clonotype has ten or more counts. As yet, its antigen is unknown. The sample was also reused in another study, on yellow fever vaccine responses in identical twins.

The sequenced sample was PBMCs. V gene TRBV28 combines with J gene TRBJ2-7; no firm D call. The origin of this receptor is a woman aged 18 to 35 in good health. CDR3 protein: CASSFTGLSYEQYF. DNA for the CDR3: TGTGCCAGCAGTTTCACGGGCCTCTCCTACGAGCAGTACTTC.